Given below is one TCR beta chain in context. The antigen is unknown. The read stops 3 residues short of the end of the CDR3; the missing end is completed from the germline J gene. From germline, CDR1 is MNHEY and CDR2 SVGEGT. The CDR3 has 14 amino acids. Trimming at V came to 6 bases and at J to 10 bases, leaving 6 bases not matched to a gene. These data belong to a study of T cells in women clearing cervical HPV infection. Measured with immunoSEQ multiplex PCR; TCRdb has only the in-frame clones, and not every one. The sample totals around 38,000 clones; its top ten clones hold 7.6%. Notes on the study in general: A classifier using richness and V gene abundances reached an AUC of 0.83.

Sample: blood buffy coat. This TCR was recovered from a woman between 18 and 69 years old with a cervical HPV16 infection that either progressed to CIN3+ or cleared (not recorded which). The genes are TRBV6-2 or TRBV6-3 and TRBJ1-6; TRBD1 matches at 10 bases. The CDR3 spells CASRGTGVRSPLHF. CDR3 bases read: TGTGCCAGCAGGGGGACAGGGGTACGGTCACCC.